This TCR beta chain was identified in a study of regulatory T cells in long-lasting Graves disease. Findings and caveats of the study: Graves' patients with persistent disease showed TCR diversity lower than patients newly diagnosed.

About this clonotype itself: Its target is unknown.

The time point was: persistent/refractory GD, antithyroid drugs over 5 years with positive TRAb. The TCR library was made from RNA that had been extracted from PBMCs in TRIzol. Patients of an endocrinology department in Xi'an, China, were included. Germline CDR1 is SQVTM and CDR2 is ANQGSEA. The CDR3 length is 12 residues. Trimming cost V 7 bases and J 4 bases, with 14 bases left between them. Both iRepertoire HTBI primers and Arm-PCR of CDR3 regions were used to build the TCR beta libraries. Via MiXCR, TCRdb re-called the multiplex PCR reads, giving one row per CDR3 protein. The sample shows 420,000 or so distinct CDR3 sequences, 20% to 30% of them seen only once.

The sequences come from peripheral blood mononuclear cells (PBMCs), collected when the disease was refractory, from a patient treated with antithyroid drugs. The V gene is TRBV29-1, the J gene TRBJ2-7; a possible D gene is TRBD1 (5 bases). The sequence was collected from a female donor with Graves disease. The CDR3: CSAFLTDYEQYF. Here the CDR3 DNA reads TGCAGCGCTTTTCTGACAGATTACGAGCAGTACTTC.